This TCR beta chain was captured in a study of CXCR3 chemokines and chemotherapy response in bladder cancer. The CDR3 runs 13 residues. Trimming at V came to 4 bases and at J to 9 bases, leaving 5 bases not matched to a gene. Germline V gene lookup returns CDR1 KGHDR and CDR2 SFDVKD. Using its own MiXCR run on the PCR reads, TCRdb lists one record per CDR3 protein. The sample lists about 2,900 distinct CDR3 sequences, roughly 10% occurring once. In its sample, this clonotype is medium-sized. This TCR derives from a human donor with bladder cancer that responded to neoadjuvant chemotherapy. The rearrangement joins TRBV24-1 to TRBJ2-1; TRBD2 agrees at 7 bases. The specimen was collected from a patient whose treatment included neoadjuvant chemotherapy. The CDR3 here is CATSEGAGIEQFF. The DNA of the CDR3 is TGTGCCACCAGTGAAGGAGCGGGAATTGAGCAGTTCTTC.